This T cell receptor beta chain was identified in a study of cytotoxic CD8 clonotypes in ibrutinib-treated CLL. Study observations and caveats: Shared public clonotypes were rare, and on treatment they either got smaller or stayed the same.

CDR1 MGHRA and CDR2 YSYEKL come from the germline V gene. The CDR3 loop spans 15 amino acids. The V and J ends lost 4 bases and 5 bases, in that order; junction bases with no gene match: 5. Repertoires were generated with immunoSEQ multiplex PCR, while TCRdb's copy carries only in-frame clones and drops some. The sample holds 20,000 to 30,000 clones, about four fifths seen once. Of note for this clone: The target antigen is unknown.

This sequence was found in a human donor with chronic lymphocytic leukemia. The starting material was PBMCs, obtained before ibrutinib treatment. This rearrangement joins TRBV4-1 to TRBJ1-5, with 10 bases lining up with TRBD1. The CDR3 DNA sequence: TGCGCCAGCAGCCGAGAAGGGACAGGGGATCAGCCCCAGCATTTT. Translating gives CASSREGTGDQPQHF.